This TCR beta chain was documented in a study of blood T cell repertoires in COVID-19. Here immunoSEQ multiplex PCR was the method, and the copy in TCRdb shows in-frame clones only, minus some. The sample comprises some 140,000 clones, more than 65% of which are singletons, and roughly 14% rests with the top ten. Trimming cost V 8 bases and J 4 bases, with 18 bases left between them. Germline CDR1 reads LNHDA; CDR2 reads SQIVND (reference sequence). The CDR3 extends over 16 amino acids. The genes are TRBV19 and TRBJ1-6, with D perhaps matching TRBD1 (6 bases). The sequence came from a man at least 80 years old with acute or convalescent COVID-19. Input material: peripheral blood. The CDR3 DNA follows: TGTGCCAGTGGACCACAGGGTTCCCCATATAATTCACCCCTCCACTTT. Its protein is CASGPQGSPYNSPLHF.